These T cell receptor beta chains were read from a single sample in a study of T cells in localized non-small cell lung cancer. Libraries were prepared by immunoSEQ multiplex PCR; TCRdb keeps only in-frame clonotypes and omits some of them. The sample records roughly 67,000 clones, roughly 86% being singletons. Specimen: peripheral blood, collected before any cancer treatment. The source of these receptors is a female donor of 60 years or more with stage I lung adenocarcinoma. The CDR3 runs from the conserved cysteine through the conserved F or W. The order of the fields is D gene, J gene, clone size, V gene, CDR3 DNA, CDR3 protein. D genes are given only for firm matches. Some rows mark clone size as missing; the rest say once, few, many or name a class of expanded clone.

TRBD1,TRBJ1-2,.,TRBV6-1,TGTGCCAGCAGTGCCGACTATCGTACAGGGGGGGACCTCTATGGCTACACCTTC,CASSADYRTGGDLYGYTF
TRBD1,TRBJ2-1,.,TRBV2,TGTGCCAGGAAAGGGACAGGGTCCAATGAGCAGTTCTTC,CARKGTGSNEQFF
.,TRBJ2-1,.,TRBV11-2,TGTGCCAGCAGCTCCCCTAGGGGCAAGGGTGAGCAGTTCTTC,CASSSPRGKGEQFF
.,TRBJ2-1,.,TRBV9,TGTGCCAGCAGCGTAGGTATACTAGCATCCCACAATGAGCAGTTCTTC,CASSVGILASHNEQFF
TRBD1,TRBJ1-1,.,TRBV6-6,TGTGCCAGCAGTCCCGGGACAGTGAACACTGAAGCTTTCTTT,CASSPGTVNTEAFF
.,TRBJ2-7,.,TRBV5-1,TGCGCCAGCAGCTTGACCCCTGCGTCCTACGAGCAGTACTTC,CASSLTPASYEQYF
.,TRBJ2-1,few,TRBV9,TGTGCCAGCAGCGTAGGACTGGTGGGAGAGAATGAGCAGTTCTTC,CASSVGLVGENEQFF
TRBD1,TRBJ2-7,.,TRBV9,TGTGCCAGCAGCGTAGGAGGGAGGACAGGGAACTACGAGCAGTACTTC,CASSVGGRTGNYEQYF
.,TRBJ1-1,.,TRBV18,TGTGCCAGCTCACCAGCGGGACCGAACACTGAAGCTTTCTTT,CASSPAGPNTEAFF
.,TRBJ1-2,.,TRBV6-4,TGTGCCAGCAGTGACTCGCCCGGGACCAACTATGGCTACACCTTC,CASSDSPGTNYGYTF